This T cell receptor beta chain derives from a study of cytomegalovirus exposure and HLA in healthy donors. Study information: Unique TCRs from HLA-typed donors, 65 million to 85 million of them, were held in an early data release.

Notes on this clone: Its matching antigen is unknown.

CDR1 and CDR2 from the germline V gene are SGHAT and FQNNGV. Trimming pared 5 bases from V and 11 bases from J, leaving 9 bases between. This CDR3 is built from 10 residues. General study findings and limits: In the analysis, some V segments, TRBV6-2 and TRBV6-3 included, were excluded as indistinguishable.

PCR used 60 Vbeta primers and 13 Jbeta primers. Some clones are missing from TCRdb's copy, which holds only in-frame ones; the method was immunoSEQ multiplex PCR. The data show approximately 150,000 clones, 82% seen once. The material sequenced was PBMCs. The TCR originated in a male donor in good health and CMV-seronegative. V gene TRBV11-2 combines with J gene TRBJ1-1; no clear D gene. Here the CDR3 DNA reads TGTGCCAGCAGCGCTAACCATGCTTTCTTT. Its translation: CASSANHAFF.